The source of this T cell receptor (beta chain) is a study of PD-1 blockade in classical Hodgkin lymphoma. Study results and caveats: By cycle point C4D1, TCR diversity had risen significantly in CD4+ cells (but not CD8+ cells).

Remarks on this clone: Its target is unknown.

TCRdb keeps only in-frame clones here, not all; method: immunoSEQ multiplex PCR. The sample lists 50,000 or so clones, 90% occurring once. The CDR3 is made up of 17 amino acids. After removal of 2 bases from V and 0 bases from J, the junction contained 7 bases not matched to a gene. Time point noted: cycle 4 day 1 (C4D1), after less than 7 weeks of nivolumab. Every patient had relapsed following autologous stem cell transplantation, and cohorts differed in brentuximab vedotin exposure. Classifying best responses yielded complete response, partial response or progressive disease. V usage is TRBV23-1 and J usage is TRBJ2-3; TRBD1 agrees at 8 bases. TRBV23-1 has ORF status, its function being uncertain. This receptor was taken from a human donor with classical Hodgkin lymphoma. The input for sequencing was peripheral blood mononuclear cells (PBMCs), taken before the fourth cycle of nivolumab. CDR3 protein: CASSQPTGALSTDTQYF. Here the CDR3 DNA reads TGCGCCAGCAGTCAACCGACAGGGGCGCTTAGCACAGATACGCAGTATTTT.